The 16 T cell receptor beta chains presented below share a single source sample, sequenced in a study of post-analysis software for immune sequencing data. Study results and limitations: Patients had higher frequencies than controls of roughly five TRBV segments, including TRBV5-6, TRBV5-1 and TRBV20-1.

Unique molecular identifiers were carried by the TCR beta cDNA libraries. TCRdb re-called the PCR reads through MiXCR, storing one row per CDR3 protein. The sample consists of about 210,000 distinct CDR3 sequences, roughly 30% of them appearing once. For these receptors, no antigen is known. The sequenced material came from blood. The receptors originated from a girl under 18 with multiple sclerosis.

This clonotype was recorded at least ten times. The chain has TRBV20-1 and TRBJ2-1; a weak D match, TRBD1 (6 bases). Germline values: CDR1 DFQATT, CDR2 SNEGSKA (reference sequence). V shed 8 bases and J shed 6 bases, with 17 bases lying between them. The CDR3 has 13 residues. The CDR3 loop is CSTTGAVTNEQFF. The DNA of the CDR3 is TGCAGTACGACAGGAGCGGTAACCAATGAGCAGTTCTTC.

Ten or more counts support this clonotype. The chain couples TRBV20-1 to TRBJ2-4; D unresolved. V dropped 5 bases and J dropped 0 bases, with 17 bases sitting between them. The germline V gene encodes CDR1 DFQATT and CDR2 SNEGSKA (reference sequence). This CDR3 has 16 residues. In DNA form, the CDR3 reads TGCAGTGCTCTTCTTCCCTCCGATAAAGCCAAAAACATTCAGTACTTC. It specifies CSALLPSDKAKNIQYF.

This clonotype turned up a few times. The chain links TRBV12-3 or TRBV12-4 to TRBJ2-3; 12 positions match TRBD2. CDR3 size: 15 residues. With V trimmed by 5 bases and J by 5 bases, 5 bases remained unmatched. CDR3 region: CASSLLAGGGDTQYF. Here the CDR3 DNA reads TGTGCCAGCAGTCTCCTAGCGGGAGGGGGAGATACGCAGTATTTT.

The chain has TRBV4-1 and TRBJ2-5; tentatively, D is TRBD1 (6 bases). The V gene's germline CDR1 is MGHRA and CDR2 YSYEKL. This CDR3 spans 16 amino acids. Trimming took off 0 bases at V and 4 bases at J, with 15 bases between the two ends. The CDR3 coding sequence is TGCGCCAGCAGCCAAGAAAGACAGGCTGGGGGAGAGACCCAGTACTTC. Encoded protein: CASSQERQAGGETQYF.

Only a few counts were recorded for this clonotype. This chain joins TRBV10-2 and TRBJ2-5, with D perhaps matching TRBD1 (6 bases). The J call could be wrong; TRBJ2-7 is a better fit for the DNA end. Germline loops: CDR1 WSHSY, CDR2 SAAADI. The CDR3 loop spans 12 amino acids. This CDR3 is CASRPQGSEQYF. CDR3 nucleotides: TGCGCCAGCAGACCCCAGGGGAGCGAGCAGTACTTC.

This clonotype has at least ten counts. This chain links TRBV5-1 with TRBJ2-6; TRBD1 agrees at 7 bases. The germline gives CDR1 SGHRS, CDR2 YFSETQ. Trimming at V came to 0 bases and at J to 2 bases, leaving 8 bases not matched to a gene. The CDR3 consists of 18 residues. As DNA, the CDR3 is TGCGCCAGCAGCTTGGGGGGACAGAGTGGGGCTGGGGCCAACGTCCTGACTTTC. Amino acids: CASSLGGQSGAGANVLTF.

This clonotype has just one count. Just one base apart from a much larger clone, this may be a read error. The V and J genes are TRBV29-1 and TRBJ1-1, with D tentatively TRBD1 (6 bases). The germline V and J ends were trimmed by 7 bases and 0 bases, with 15 bases remaining between them. The CDR3 extends over 14 amino acids. CDR1 is SQVTM, CDR2 ANQGSEA, per germline. The CDR3 DNA sequence: TGCAGCGCATTGATGGGACACATGAACACTGAAGCTTTCTTT. Its protein is CSALMGHMNTEAFF.

This clonotype was picked up many times. DNA of the CDR3: TGCGCCAGCAGCTCCTTACCAGCGGGAGTCTCCTCCTACGAGCAGTACTTC. The encoded protein is CASSSLPAGVSSYEQYF. The chain uses TRBV5-1 and TRBJ2-7; TRBD2 matches 8 bases. The junction had 11 bases not matched to a gene; V was cut back by 3 bases and J by 0 bases. Germline CDR1 and CDR2: SGHRS and YFSETQ. CDR3 length: 17 amino acids.

V usage is TRBV5-1 and J usage is TRBJ2-3; D uncertain. The V end was cut by 5 bases, the J end by 2 bases, with 9 bases between. Germline values: CDR1 SGHRS, CDR2 YFSETQ. There are 13 residues in the CDR3. The CDR3: CASRNTLTDTQYF. CDR3 DNA: TGCGCCAGCAGAAACACCCTCACAGATACGCAGTATTTT.

The CDR3 here is CASSPQTLAAGYEQYF. The DNA for the CDR3 is TGTGCCAGCAGCCCCCAAACCCTAGCGGCCGGCTACGAGCAGTACTTC. J is TRBJ2-7 and V is TRBV3-1; 7 bases align to TRBD2. J lost 3 bases, V lost 4 bases, and 12 bases had no gene match. The germline gives CDR1 LGHDT, CDR2 YNNKEL (reference sequence). The CDR3 extends over 16 amino acids.

The V gene is TRBV5-1, the J gene TRBJ1-1, with 9 bases matching TRBD1. CDR1 and CDR2 from the germline V gene are SGHRS and YFSETQ. The CDR3 has 15 residues. The V gene end was trimmed by 4 bases and the J gene end by 6 bases; junction bases not matched to a gene: 10. This chain's CDR3 is CASSQSGQGEPEAFF. CDR3 bases: TGCGCCAGCAGCCAATCGGGACAGGGAGAACCTGAAGCTTTCTTT.

Regarding this clonotype: It is likely a read error, because the conserved phenylalanine at the end of the CDR3 is missing. The gene calls are TRBV7-2 and TRBJ1-2; D might be TRBD1 (6 bases). Germline V gene lookup returns CDR1 SGHTA and CDR2 FQGNSA. Trimming pared 4 bases from V and 0 bases from J, leaving 21 bases between. CDR3 length: 18 amino acids. The CDR3 region is CASSSPTGPKTSNYGYTC. The CDR3 DNA follows: TGTGCCAGCAGCTCCCCGACAGGACCCAAAACCTCTAACTATGGCTACACCTGC.

This clonotype has only a few counts. V and J are TRBV6-5 and TRBJ1-1; 7 bases align to TRBD1. Germline loops: CDR1 MNHEY, CDR2 SVGAGI. This CDR3 spans 14 amino acids. The ends lost 6 bases at V and 11 bases at J; junction bases unmatched: 15. The CDR3 is CASRSDGHRGVAFF. The CDR3 DNA follows: TGTGCCAGCAGAAGCGATGGACACAGGGGTGTCGCTTTCTTT.

This clonotype was counted between two and nine times. The J gene is TRBJ2-6, the V gene TRBV5-6, with D perhaps being TRBD1 or TRBD2 (5 bases each). Germline V CDR1 and CDR2: SGHDT, YYEEEE. The CDR3 extends over 16 amino acids. V shed 5 bases and J shed 0 bases, with 12 bases lying between them. The DNA for the CDR3 is TGTGCCAGCAGAAACTTGGGGGTCTCTGGGGCCAACGTCCTGACTTTC. It is translated as CASRNLGVSGANVLTF.

In this sample, this clonotype turned up many times. J is TRBJ2-7 and V is TRBV29-1, with a possible D match to TRBD1 (6 bases). V dropped 1 base and J dropped 10 bases, with 17 bases sitting between them. The CDR3 is 13 residues long. Germline CDR1 and CDR2: SQVTM and ANQGSEA. CDR3 bases: TGCAGCGTTGAAGGCAGGGGAAGGGAGAGCCAGTACTTC. This translates into CSVEGRGRESQYF.

This clonotype was recorded many times. CDR3 sequence (DNA): TGCGCCAGCAGCTTGGGAGAGTACAATTCACCCCTCCACTTT. This codes for CASSLGEYNSPLHF. The chain uses TRBV5-1 and TRBJ1-6; D gene uncertain. The V and J ends lost 0 bases and 7 bases respectively, with 8 bases between them. The CDR3 contains 14 residues. The V gene's germline CDR1 is SGHRS and CDR2 YFSETQ. The full variable domain, its missing parts supplied by reference TRBV5-1 and TRBJ1-6, is KAGVTQTPRYLIKTRGQQVTLSCSPISGHRSVSWYQQTPGQGLQFLFEYFSETQRNKGNFPGRFSGRQFSNSRSEMNVSTLELGDSALYLCASSLGEYNSPLHFGNGTRLTVT.